Sequencing of this T cell receptor (beta chain) was carried out in a study of Ad26.COV2.S vaccination and SARS-CoV-2 variants. Study background: Dosing was one shot or two shots 56 days apart. Study-wide results and caveats: Those who received vaccine or placebo ended up with similar non-spike TCR breadth.

V was clipped by 5 bases and J by 5 bases, with 13 bases between them. CDR3 size: 13 residues. Treatment of the sample: approximately 18 received Ad26.COV2.S at low or high dose, single or two shots; roughly five received placebo; per-sample allocation not given. Following the first vaccine or placebo injection, samples were taken on day 63. In the vaccine, an Ad26 vector expressed the SARS-CoV-2 spike of the Wuhan strain. To note about this clone: The antigen remains undetermined.

This table comes from immunoSEQ multiplex PCR, and its TCRdb copy is limited to in-frame clones, with some not included. The table includes about 350,000 clones, about 85% detected once. The chain uses TRBV12-3 or TRBV12-4 and TRBJ2-7; D may match TRBD1 or TRBD2 (7 bases each). This TCR derives from a person aged 18-60 years who received the Ad26.COV2.S COVID-19 vaccine or a placebo. The input for sequencing was peripheral blood, taken in a trial of Ad26.COV2.S vaccine versus placebo. CDR3 sequence: CASSPRGRDEQYF. The CDR3 DNA reads as TGTGCCAGCAGTCCCAGGGGGAGGGACGAGCAGTACTTC.